The clone carrying this T cell receptor beta chain was seen at least ten times. Its cognate antigen is unknown. This CDR3 has 16 amino acids. Trimming cost V 5 bases and J 0 bases, with 15 bases left between them. The germline V gene encodes CDR1 SGHVS and CDR2 FQNEAQ. This sample is drawn from a study of T cell repertoires in cytomegalovirus infection. At the level of the study: The authors relied on CMV epitopes, both recently identified HLA-C-restricted and well-studied HLA-B-restricted. Evidence of both CMV infection and a matching HLA type came from public TCR beta signatures. Study-level points and caveats: There were carriers of CMV plus the relevant HLA, and cumulative public TCR beta family frequency identified them. Dominant in the ex vivo response were TCR beta clonotypes restricted by HLA-C and specific for CMV.

TCRdb re-called the reads with MiXCR, one entry per CDR3 protein. The table has around 540,000 distinct CDR3 sequences, 33% seen once; the top ten hold 15% to 20%. This chain joins TRBV7-8 and TRBJ2-3, with D tentatively TRBD1 or TRBD2 (5 bases each). The clonotype originates from a human donor in good health (CMV status not recorded). Some clones in this sample may be carry-over from other donors' samples. The sequencing here drew on cultured PBMCs, taken from culture after CMV antigen stimulation. The CDR3 spells CASSRLGVGSTDTQYF. For the CDR3, the DNA is TGTGCCAGCAGCCGCCTGGGGGTTGGTAGCACAGATACGCAGTATTTT.